This T cell receptor beta chain was obtained from a study of blood T cells in healthy people across ages (dated by TCRdb to between 2015 and 2016). With regard to the full study: In model experiments, roughly one uniquely barcoded TCR beta cDNA molecule per two T cells was captured by template switching. To avoid experimental bias, donors of different ages were randomly spread across the sequencing lanes. The study analyzed two additional independent replicas of 1 million unique cDNA reads from the same blood draw for two donors, one aged 18 to 30 and one aged 80 or older. The donors were divided into four age groups: young (average around 16 years), middle-aged (almost 40), aged (about 60) and long-lived (about 80). Using deep sequencing normalized with unique cDNA molecular identifiers, the study measured how TCR beta repertoire diversity changes with age.

Donors were about 36 systemically healthy Caucasian individuals from Russia aged about 6 to 100 years. Each donor gave ten milliliters of peripheral blood, collected into EDTA-treated Vacutainer tubes. PBMCs were isolated by Ficoll-Paque density-gradient centrifugation, with at least 7 million obtained per sample. Trizol reagent was used to extract total RNA from PBMCs, with at least 6 micrograms per sample. For every donor, flow cytometry on a PBMC aliquot measured the percentage of naive CD45RAhigh/CD27high T cells. This clonotype was detected only a few times. Its binding antigen is unknown. Base qualities were left out, and no much larger clone turns up one base away. Results the study describes overall, beyond this receptor: Observed TCR beta diversity per million T cells fell roughly linearly with age, and a significant reduction was already apparent by age around 40. Observed TCR beta diversity correlated strongly with the percentage of naive T cells measured by flow cytometry. Because donor CMV infection status was unknown, age-related changes in expanded clonotypes were potentially confounded. Compared with the aged group, the long-lived group had more naive CD4+ T cells, fewer expanded clones and increased TCR diversity, suggesting age selection. Conclusive comparison of naive and antigen-experienced compartments was prevented by the profiling of bulk unsorted PBMCs. Estimates of total diversity based on one million sequenced T cells were regarded as lower bounds and as underestimates.

Library preparation was by 5' RACE. Sequencing was carried out with an Illumina HiSeq 2500. A second PCR of about 6 to 11 cycles was performed with a sample-barcoded 5' primer and a J-beta primer mix. Each TCR beta cDNA molecule received a unique molecular identifier from a template-switch 5' adaptor carrying 12 random nucleotides. At least 3 million CDR3-containing paired-end reads were obtained from each sample. The Mint cDNA synthesis kit, primed by a TRBC-specific oligonucleotide, was used to synthesize first-strand cDNA from all RNA. Following uracil-DNA glycosylase treatment, a first 18-cycle PCR with universal primers M1SS and BC2_uni_R was performed on all cDNA. As for how the authors treated the data: For normalization, 1 million high-quality reads, each with a distinct molecular identifier, were randomly selected from each sample. Reads sharing molecular identifiers were discarded rather than binned into consensus sequences. MiTCR, with a Q25 quality threshold and the strictest error-elimination algorithm, was used for CDR3 identification, clonotype clustering and error correction. A nonparametric unseen species model with Euler transformation was used to estimate a lower bound on total TCR beta diversity. In TCRdb, the public reads were trimmed at Q25 with fastp and aligned with MiXCR, with productive beta chains retained. Rows are unified per CDR3 protein, each entry keeping the most common DNA and genes. The V and J calls and clone size are TCRdb's, not the authors'. This sample holds roughly 1.4 million distinct CDR3 sequences; approximately 59% were observed only once. The ten largest account for more than 6% of the sample.

Here V drops 8 bases and J drops 0 bases, and the junction holds 5 bases not matched to any gene. CDR1 and CDR2 (LNHNV, YYDKDF) derive from the germline V gene (reference sequence). The CDR3 holds 14 amino acids from the cysteine to the phenylalanine. Just the 42-base CDR3 DNA is kept, in frame starting at base 1. The chain joins TRBV15 to TRBJ2-7; 9 central nucleotides agree with TRBD2. The clonotype comes from a young man in good health. The specimen was blood. CDR3 region: CATSDSGSSYEQYF. The DNA reads TGTGCCACCTCGGATAGCGGGAGCTCCTACGAGCAGTACTTC. Here the CDR3 is joined to the reference TRBV15 and TRBJ2-7 genes, and the full variable domain is: DAMVIQNPRYQVTQFGKPVTLSCSQTLNHNVMYWYQQKSSQAPKLLFHYYDKDFNNEADTPDNFQSRRPNTSFCFLDIRSPGLGDTAMYLCATSDSGSSYEQYFGPGTRLTVT.